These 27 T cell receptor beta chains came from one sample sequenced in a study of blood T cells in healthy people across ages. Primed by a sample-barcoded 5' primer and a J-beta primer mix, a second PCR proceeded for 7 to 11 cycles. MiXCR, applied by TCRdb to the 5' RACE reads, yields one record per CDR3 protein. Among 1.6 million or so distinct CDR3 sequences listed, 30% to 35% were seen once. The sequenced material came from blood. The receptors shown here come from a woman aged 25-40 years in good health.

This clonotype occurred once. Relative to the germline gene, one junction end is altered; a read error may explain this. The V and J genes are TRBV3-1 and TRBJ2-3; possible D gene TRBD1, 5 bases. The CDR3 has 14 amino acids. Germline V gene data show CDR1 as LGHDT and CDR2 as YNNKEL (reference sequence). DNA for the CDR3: TGCGCCAGCAGCCGGACAATGAGCACAGATACGCAGTATTTT. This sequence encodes CASSRTMSTDTQYF.

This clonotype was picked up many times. CDR3 sequence reads: CAISETGNYGYTF. CDR3 in DNA: TGTGCCATCAGTGAGACAGGGAACTATGGCTACACCTTC. The chain joins TRBV10-3 to TRBJ1-2; maybe TRBD1 (6 bases). V was trimmed by 2 bases and J by 2 bases, leaving 6 bases between them. The CDR3 covers 13 residues. CDR1 ENHRY and CDR2 SYGVKD come from the germline V gene.

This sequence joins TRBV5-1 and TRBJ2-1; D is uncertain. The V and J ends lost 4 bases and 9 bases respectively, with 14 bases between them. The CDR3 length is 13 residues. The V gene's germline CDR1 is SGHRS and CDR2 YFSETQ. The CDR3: CASSIRLFGEQFF. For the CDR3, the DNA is TGCGCCAGCAGCATACGCCTATTCGGTGAGCAGTTCTTC.

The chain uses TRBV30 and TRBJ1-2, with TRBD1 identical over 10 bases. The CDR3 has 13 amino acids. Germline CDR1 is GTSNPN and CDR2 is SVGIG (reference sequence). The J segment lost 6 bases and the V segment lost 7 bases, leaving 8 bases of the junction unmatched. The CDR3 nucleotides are TGTGCCTCACGACAGGGGGCCTTCGATGGCTACACCTTC. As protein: CASRQGAFDGYTF.

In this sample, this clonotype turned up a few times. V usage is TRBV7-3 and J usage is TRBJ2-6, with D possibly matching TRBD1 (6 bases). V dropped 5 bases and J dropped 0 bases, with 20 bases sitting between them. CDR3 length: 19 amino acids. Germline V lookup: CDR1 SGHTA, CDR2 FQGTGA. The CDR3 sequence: CASSHQAGASLSGANVLTF. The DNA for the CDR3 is TGTGCCAGCAGCCATCAGGCAGGGGCGTCACTCTCTGGGGCCAACGTCCTGACTTTC. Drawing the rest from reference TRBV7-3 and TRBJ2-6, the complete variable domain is GAGVSQTPSNKVTEKGKYVELRCDPISGHTALYWYRQSLGQGPEFLIYFQGTGAADDSGLPNDRFFAVRPEGSVSTLKIQRTERGDSAVYLCASSHQAGASLSGANVLTFGAGSRLTVL.

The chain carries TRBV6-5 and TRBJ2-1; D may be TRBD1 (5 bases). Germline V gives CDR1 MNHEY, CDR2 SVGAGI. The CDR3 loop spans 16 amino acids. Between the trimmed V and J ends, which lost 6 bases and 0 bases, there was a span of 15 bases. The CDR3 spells CASRPRWTSSYNEQFF. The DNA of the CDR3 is TGTGCCAGCAGACCCAGGTGGACAAGCTCCTACAATGAGCAGTTCTTC.

DNA for the CDR3: TGTGCCAGCAGCAAAGCGTGGCACGGGGAGCTGTTTTTT. Its translation: CASSKAWHGELFF. The rearrangement uses TRBV21-1 and TRBJ2-2. TRBV21-1 is listed as a pseudogene. The CDR3 has 13 amino acids.

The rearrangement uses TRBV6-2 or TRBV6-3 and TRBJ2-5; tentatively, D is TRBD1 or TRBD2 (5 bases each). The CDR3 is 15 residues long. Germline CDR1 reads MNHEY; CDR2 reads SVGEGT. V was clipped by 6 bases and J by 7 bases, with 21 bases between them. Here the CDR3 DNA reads TGTGCCAGCAGGACCGGGACGGCCGAGAGAAGGACCCAGTACTTC. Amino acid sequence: CASRTGTAERRTQYF.

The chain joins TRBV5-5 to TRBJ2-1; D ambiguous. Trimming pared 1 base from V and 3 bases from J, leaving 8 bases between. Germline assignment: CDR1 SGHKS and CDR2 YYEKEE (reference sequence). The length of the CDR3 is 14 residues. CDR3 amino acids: CASSLYGDYNEQFF. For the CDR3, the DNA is TGTGCCAGCAGCTTGTACGGTGACTACAATGAGCAGTTCTTC.

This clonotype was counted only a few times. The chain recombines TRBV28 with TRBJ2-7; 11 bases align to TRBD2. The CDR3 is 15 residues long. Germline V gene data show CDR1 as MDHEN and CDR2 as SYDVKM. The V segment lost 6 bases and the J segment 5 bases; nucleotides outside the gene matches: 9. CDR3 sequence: CASRTSGKFIDEQYF. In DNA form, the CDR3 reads TGTGCCAGCAGGACTAGCGGGAAATTTATAGACGAGCAGTACTTC.

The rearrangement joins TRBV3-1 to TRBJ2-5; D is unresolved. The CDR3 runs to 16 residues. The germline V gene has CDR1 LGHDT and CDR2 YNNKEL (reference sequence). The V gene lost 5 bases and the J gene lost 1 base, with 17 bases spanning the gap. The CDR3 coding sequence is TGTGCCAGCAGCTCCCCTCCGCTCCGGCCCCAAGAGACCCAGTACTTC. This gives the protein CASSSPPLRPQETQYF.

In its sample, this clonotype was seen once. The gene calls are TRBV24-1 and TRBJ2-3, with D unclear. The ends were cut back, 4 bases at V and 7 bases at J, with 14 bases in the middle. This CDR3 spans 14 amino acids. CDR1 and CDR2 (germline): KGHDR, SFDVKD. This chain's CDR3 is CATSEGSGRNTQYF. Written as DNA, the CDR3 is TGTGCCACCAGTGAAGGCTCTGGTCGGAATACGCAGTATTTT.

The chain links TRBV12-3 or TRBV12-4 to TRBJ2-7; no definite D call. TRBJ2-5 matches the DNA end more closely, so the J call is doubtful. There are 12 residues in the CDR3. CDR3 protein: CASSFSWETQYF. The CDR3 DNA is TGTGCCAGCAGTTTTAGCTGGGAGACCCAGTACTTC.

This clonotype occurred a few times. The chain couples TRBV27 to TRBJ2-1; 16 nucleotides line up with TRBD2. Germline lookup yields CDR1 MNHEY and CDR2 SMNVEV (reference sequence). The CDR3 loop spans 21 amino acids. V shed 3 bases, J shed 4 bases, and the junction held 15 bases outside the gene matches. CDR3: CASSFPLVGTSGRAYYNEQFF. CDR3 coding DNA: TGTGCCAGCAGTTTTCCCCTCGTGGGGACTAGCGGGAGGGCCTATTACAATGAGCAGTTCTTC.

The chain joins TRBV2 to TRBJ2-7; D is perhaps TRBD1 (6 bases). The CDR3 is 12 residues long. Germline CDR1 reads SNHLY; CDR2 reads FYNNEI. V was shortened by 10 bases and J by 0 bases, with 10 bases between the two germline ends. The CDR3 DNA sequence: TGTGCCATACAGGGAAACTCCTACGAGCAGTACTTC. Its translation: CAIQGNSYEQYF.

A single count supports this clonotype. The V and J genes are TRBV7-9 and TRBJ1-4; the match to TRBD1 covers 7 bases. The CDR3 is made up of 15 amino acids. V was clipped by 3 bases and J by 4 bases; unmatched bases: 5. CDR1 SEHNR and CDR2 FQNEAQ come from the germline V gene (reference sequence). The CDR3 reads CASSFWWDSNEKLFF. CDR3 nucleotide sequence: TGTGCCAGCAGCTTTTGGTGGGACAGTAATGAAAAACTGTTTTTT.

Written as DNA, the CDR3 is TGTGCCAGCTCCGTACTAGCGGGCCGATACAATGAGCAGTTCTTC. Protein product: CASSVLAGRYNEQFF. The V gene is TRBV18, the J gene TRBJ2-1; 9 positions match TRBD2. V was pared by 6 bases and J by 4 bases, with 7 bases of the junction left unmatched. Germline V gene sequence: CDR1 KGHSH, CDR2 LQKENI. The CDR3 has 15 amino acids.

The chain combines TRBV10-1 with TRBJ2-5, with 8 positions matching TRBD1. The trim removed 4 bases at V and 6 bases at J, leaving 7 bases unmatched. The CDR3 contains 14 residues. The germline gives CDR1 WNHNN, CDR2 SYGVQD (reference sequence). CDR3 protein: CASSAPGQGQTQYF. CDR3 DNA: TGCGCCAGCAGTGCCCCCGGACAGGGCCAGACCCAGTACTTC.

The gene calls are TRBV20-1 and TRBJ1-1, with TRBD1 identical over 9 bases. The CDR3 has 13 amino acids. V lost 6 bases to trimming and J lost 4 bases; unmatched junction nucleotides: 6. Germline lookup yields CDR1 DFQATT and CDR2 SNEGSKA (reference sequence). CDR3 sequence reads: CSARDRAGTEAFF. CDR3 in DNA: TGCAGTGCAAGGGACAGGGCGGGCACTGAAGCTTTCTTT.

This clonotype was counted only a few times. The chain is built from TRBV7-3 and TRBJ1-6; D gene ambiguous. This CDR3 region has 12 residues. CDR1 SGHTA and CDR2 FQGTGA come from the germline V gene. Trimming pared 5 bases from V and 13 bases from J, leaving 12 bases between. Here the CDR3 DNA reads TGTGCCAGCAGCCACGTGTCGGGGCCCCTCCACTTT. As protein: CASSHVSGPLHF.

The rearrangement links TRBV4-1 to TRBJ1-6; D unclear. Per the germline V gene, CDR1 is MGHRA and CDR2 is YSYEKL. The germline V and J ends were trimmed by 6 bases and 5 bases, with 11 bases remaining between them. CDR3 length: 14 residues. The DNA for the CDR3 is TGCGCCAGCAGGTCTCACTCGGATAATTCACCCCTCCACTTT. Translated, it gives CASRSHSDNSPLHF.

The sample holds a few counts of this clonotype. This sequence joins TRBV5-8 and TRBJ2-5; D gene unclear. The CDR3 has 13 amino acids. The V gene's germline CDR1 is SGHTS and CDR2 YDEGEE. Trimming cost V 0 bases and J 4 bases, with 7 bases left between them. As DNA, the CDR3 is TGTGCCAGCAGCTTGGAGTCGCCAGAGACCCAGTACTTC. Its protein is CASSLESPETQYF.

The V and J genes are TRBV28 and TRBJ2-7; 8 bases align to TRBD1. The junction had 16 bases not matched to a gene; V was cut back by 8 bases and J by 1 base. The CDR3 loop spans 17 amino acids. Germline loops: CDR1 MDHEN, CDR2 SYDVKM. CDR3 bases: TGTGCCAGCGATCCATCGGGTTTCAGGGGGCTATCCTACGAGCAGTACTTC. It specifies CASDPSGFRGLSYEQYF.

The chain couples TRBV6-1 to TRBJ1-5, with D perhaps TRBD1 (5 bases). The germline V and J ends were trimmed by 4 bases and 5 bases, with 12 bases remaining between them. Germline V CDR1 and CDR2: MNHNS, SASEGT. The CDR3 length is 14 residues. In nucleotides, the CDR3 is TGTGCCAGCAGTGGGGGACGGGGAGATCAGCCCCAGCATTTT. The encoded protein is CASSGGRGDQPQHF.

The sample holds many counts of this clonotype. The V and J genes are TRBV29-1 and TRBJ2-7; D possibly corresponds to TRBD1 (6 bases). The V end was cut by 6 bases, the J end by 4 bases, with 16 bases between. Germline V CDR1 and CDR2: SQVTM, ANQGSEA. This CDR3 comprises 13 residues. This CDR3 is CSVARDMNYEQYF. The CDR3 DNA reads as TGCAGCGTCGCCCGGGACATGAATTACGAGCAGTACTTC.

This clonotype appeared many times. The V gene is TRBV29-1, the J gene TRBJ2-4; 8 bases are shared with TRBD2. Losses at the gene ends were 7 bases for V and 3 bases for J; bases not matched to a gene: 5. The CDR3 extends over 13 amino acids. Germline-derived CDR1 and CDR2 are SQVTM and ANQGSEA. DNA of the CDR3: TGCAGCGCCGATCTAGCGGGCAAAAACATTCAGTACTTC. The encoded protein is CSADLAGKNIQYF.

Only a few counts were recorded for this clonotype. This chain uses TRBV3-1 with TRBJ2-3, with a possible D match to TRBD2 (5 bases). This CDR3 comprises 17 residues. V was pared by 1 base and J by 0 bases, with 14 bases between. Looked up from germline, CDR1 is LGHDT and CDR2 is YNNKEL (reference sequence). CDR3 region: CASSQVFSAASTDTQYF. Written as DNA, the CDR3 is TGTGCCAGCAGCCAAGTATTTAGCGCAGCTAGCACAGATACGCAGTATTTT.